This TCR beta chain was profiled in a study of cytomegalovirus exposure and HLA in healthy donors (dated by TCRdb to the late 2010s). Broadly, across the study: In an earlier analysis of under 600 of the donors, 276 Gb of sequence data and just under 120 million unique TCR beta sequences from some 170 million T cells were reported. An early release covering about 600 HLA-typed donors comprised about 300 gigabases of sequencing data and tens of millions of unique TCR sequences. The genetic ancestry cluster associated with self-reported Caucasian donors included around 76% of the approximately 430 genotyped donors. The study was designed to test whether signatures of past pathogen exposure could be identified by cataloging public T cell receptors. The study profiled the T cell repertoires of 550 to 700 subjects by immunosequencing and related them to cytomegalovirus serostatus. In addition to the first cohort of 650 to 800 subjects, a separate validation cohort of 100 to 150 different subjects was used. To predict cytomegalovirus infection status, the study brought together high-throughput TCR immunosequencing, statistical association of individual TCRs with disease status, and machine learning. A later analysis re-examined previously published TCR beta repertoires from around 670 donors and added high-resolution HLA genotyping to investigate patterns of TCR occurrence. The later analysis used no new phenotypic data to find candidate immune exposures, relying instead on TCR beta sequences and their occurrence across donors. An earlier analysis of 587 of the donors used high-throughput TCR beta sequencing to judge whether each TCR beta V gene segment behaved as functional or pseudogenic. Donor age, sex, ethnicity and CMV serostatus were compiled together with the repertoire data. A later genetic analysis used genome-wide SNP genotypes for 398 of the 666 donors, treating that subset as a discovery cohort. Every repertoire in the discovery cohort had been generated on one and the same sequencing platform. Both class I and class II loci were covered by HLA typing, at four-digit resolution. Typing coverage varied by locus: roughly 629-630 donors for A, B, C, DRB1 and DQB1; approximately 500 for DQA1; 600 to 610 for DPA1; 450 to 480 for DPB1. Five DR-DQ haplotypes were treated as single units for association and clustering because of strong linkage in the cohort. On average, over 200,000 unique TCR beta nucleotide sequences were sequenced per donor among a few hundred genotyped donors of the cohort, with roughly 20% of those sequences being non-productive.

The cohort was made up of approximately 670 healthy bone marrow donors. At the time of sampling, all cohort members were nominally healthy, though unrecorded immune exposures were likely present. The donor was CMV seropositive and was included in the group of 250 to 300 seropositive cohort members. A peripheral blood sample was provided by each donor, and peripheral blood mononuclear cells were used for TCR beta sequencing. The Qiagen DNeasy Blood Extraction Kit was used to extract genomic DNA from the blood cell samples. Of note for this clone: Its antigen is unknown. Nothing much larger sits one base from this clone, and base qualities are not available.

Library construction relied on the immunoSEQ multiplex PCR assay. For the multiplex PCR, a mixture combining 60 forward primers for TCR Vbeta segments and 13 reverse primers for TCR Jbeta segments was used. Amplification of the CDR3 region of rearranged TCR beta genes was performed with a multiplex PCR assay on genomic DNA. On the Illumina HiSeq System, the amplified TCR beta libraries were sequenced as 87-base-pair reads. In the paper's pipeline: A later analysis tallied tens of millions of unique TCR beta chains across the roughly 610 repertoires, and 10 million to 11 million of those chains were shared by two or more donors. Raw reads were error-corrected and collapsed into unique sequences by a nearest-neighbor algorithm in which closely related sequences were merged to remove PCR and sequencing errors. Alignment of CDR3 sequences to IMGT reference sequences was used to assign V, D and J gene segments. For a sequence to be retained, at least a six-nucleotide match to both a V gene segment and a J gene segment was required. Rearrangements were called productive when the CDR3 lacked stop codons and stayed in frame with V and J; all others were non-productive. CDR3 was defined according to IMGT convention as the region running from the second conserved V-encoded cysteine to the conserved J-encoded phenylalanine. The earlier analysis of 450 to 750 of the donors excluded any sequence lacking an unambiguous match to a single V gene segment. In an earlier analysis of some 590 of the donors, a V segment was called functional when productive rearrangements were above 56.7%, and segregating when the standard deviation between donors exceeded 5%. A statistical classification framework was built to diagnose cytomegalovirus status from the catalog of TCR beta chain sequences. In a later analysis, V and J genes were assigned by comparing TCR nucleotide sequences against IMGT/GENE-DB human TR gene sequences. Using the TCRdist pipeline, a later analysis assigned CDR3 sequences along with most-parsimonious VDJ recombination scenarios. In a later analysis, each TCR beta chain was defined by its CDR3 amino acid sequence together with its V-gene family, and reads without a unique V-gene family were excluded. To address suspected cross-contamination and a sequencing artifact, a later analysis removed 592 highly shared, low-generation-probability nucleotide sequences. A later analysis calculated a clonal expansion index for each public chain from normalized within-repertoire ranks of inferred template counts. In a later analysis, generation probabilities were computed using a VDJ recombination model fitted to out-of-frame rearrangements, and the results were checked against IGoR. In a later analysis, hypergeometric tests were used to score TCR-TCR, TCR-HLA and TCR-CMV co-occurrence, with a repertoire-size bias correction applied to TCR pairs. To estimate false discovery rates, a later analysis permuted the HLA or CMV assignments 20 times. In a later analysis, co-occurring TCRs were grouped with DBSCAN, and TCRdist sequence similarity was added when clustering was performed within HLA-allele-positive subsets. Repertoires with fewer than 30,000 or more than 120,000 public chains, plus five repertoires with anomalous nucleotide sharing, were excluded from co-occurrence clustering. What TCRdb holds here is the immuneACCESS table cut down to in-frame rearrangements. Part of the clones is not present; checked against another copy, under half of the missing clones reflect an unresolved V gene, and the others are unexplained. The DNA gave D and trimming, while V, J and clone size come from that table. This sample is represented by about 300,000 clones; roughly 89% of them were singletons. In total, the top ten clones hold about 4% of the sample.

Study-wide conclusions, independent of this receptor: In both the original and validation cohorts, the classifier was reported to diagnose cytomegalovirus status with high specificity and sensitivity. Only TCR beta chains were sequenced in this cohort, and the absence of alpha or paired-chain data limited detectable features. According to a later analysis, most CMV-associated TCR beta chains appeared to be HLA-restricted, and the HLA associations seemed to be driven largely by CMV exposure. A later analysis found that TCR association rates varied across HLA loci, with DRB1 alleles showing the most associated TCRs and HLA-C alleles the fewest. A later genetic analysis associated a missense DCLRE1C variant with V-gene and J-gene trimming of TCR beta chains, and an independent cohort replicated the association. The sequencing pipeline was judged likely to have produced a cluster of highly shared sequence variants as a technical artifact. A later analysis found that HLA-associated TCR beta chains were more clonally expanded and had lower generation probabilities than equally common non-associated chains. In an earlier analysis of 500 to 650 of the donors, most TCR beta V segments appeared in productive rearrangements about 90% or about 30% of the time, broadly matching IMGT annotations. A total of 150 or so TCR beta chains were listed by the study as associated with cytomegalovirus. When HLA alleles, especially DR and DQ, strongly co-occurred, attributing TCR associations to individual alleles was difficult. Three of the identified cytomegalovirus-associated TCR beta chains were confirmed in vitro to be specific for cytomegalovirus antigens. Most TCR sequences were observed very rarely across donors, whereas some public TCRs were present in many individuals. It was suggested by the authors that the approach could potentially be generalized to other disease states and immunological phenotypes. Some IMGT-functional V segments, including TRBV6-2 and TRBV6-3, could not be distinguished by the 87-base-pair reads and were therefore excluded. Linkage disequilibrium might explain the correlated functional status among segregating V segments, but an unknown experimental factor could not be excluded. The only immune exposure information available for the cohort was CMV serostatus. A later genetic analysis reported fewer N-insertions in productive TCRs among donors in an Asian-associated ancestry cluster than the roughly 700-donor mean. Because counts were too low, some 16 rarely observed V segments, including chromosome 9 orphons, were excluded from the earlier analysis of some 590 of the donors. In a later analysis, several top co-occurrence clusters were reported to appear linked to parvovirus B19, influenza, CMV and Epstein-Barr virus. Specific HLA alleles were associated with over 15,000 TCR beta sequences at a false discovery rate of 0.05 in a later analysis. HLA typing was unavailable for some donors at each locus, so association tests used only the typed subset. A further reported finding was that TCR beta sequences accurately predicted the HLA-A and HLA-B alleles for most subjects in the first cohort. Roughly uniform sequencing depth across donors was assumed in presence/absence analyses, although this assumption may not hold.

Taken from cysteine to phenylalanine, the CDR3 has 14 residues. The entry retains the CDR3 DNA only, 42 bases that are in frame from base 1. V is reduced by 3 bases and J by 8 bases, leaving a spacing of 16 bases between them. According to the germline V gene (reference sequence), CDR1 reads MNHEY and CDR2 reads SMNVEV. Recombination connected TRBV27 to TRBJ1-2; perhaps TRBD1 is the D gene, with 6 bases matching. Sequencing was done on a sample of PBMCs. The source is a man in his forties in good health and CMV-seropositive. The base sequence is TGTGCCAGCAGTTTCCGGGACACCCAGGGGGGCTACACCTTC. It specifies CASSFRDTQGGYTF.